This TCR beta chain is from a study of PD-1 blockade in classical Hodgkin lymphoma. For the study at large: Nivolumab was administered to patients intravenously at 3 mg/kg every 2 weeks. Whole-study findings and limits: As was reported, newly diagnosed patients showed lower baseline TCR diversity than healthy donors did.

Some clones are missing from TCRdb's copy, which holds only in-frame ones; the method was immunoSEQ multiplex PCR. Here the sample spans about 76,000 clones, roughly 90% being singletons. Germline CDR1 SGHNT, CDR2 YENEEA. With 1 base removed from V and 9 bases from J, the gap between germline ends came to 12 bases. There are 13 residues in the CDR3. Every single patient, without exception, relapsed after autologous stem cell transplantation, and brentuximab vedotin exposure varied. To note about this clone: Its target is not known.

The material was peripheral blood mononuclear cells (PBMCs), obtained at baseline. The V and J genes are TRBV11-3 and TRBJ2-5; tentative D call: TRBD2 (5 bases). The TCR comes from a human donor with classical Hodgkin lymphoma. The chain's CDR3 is CASSLVATEAQYF. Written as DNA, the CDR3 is TGTGCCAGCAGCTTAGTGGCAACGGAGGCCCAGTACTTC.